The 3 T cell receptor beta chains presented below share a single source sample, sequenced in a study of Ad26.COV2.S vaccination and SARS-CoV-2 variants. Profiling relied on immunoSEQ multiplex PCR, and the TCRdb table lists in-frame clones only, not all of them. This sample yields 440,000 or so clones, of which about nine tenths are seen a single time; around 4.5% belongs to the top ten. Treatment defined: 15 to 20 received Ad26.COV2.S at low or high dose, single or two shots; 5 received placebo; per-sample allocation not given. Sample collection was performed on day 63 after the first vaccine or placebo injection. This specimen consisted of peripheral blood, obtained in a trial of Ad26.COV2.S vaccine versus placebo. These receptors all stem from a person between 18 and 65 years old who received the Ad26.COV2.S COVID-19 vaccine or a placebo.

The chain combines TRBV4-3 with TRBJ2-3; 10 nucleotides agree with TRBD2. This CDR3 is built from 17 residues. Germline V gives CDR1 LGHNA, CDR2 YSLEER. Unmatched junction bases numbered 9, after V lost 6 bases and J lost 0 bases. CDR3 in DNA: TGCGCCAGCAGACGACATGGACTAGCGGAGAGCACAGATACGCAGTATTTT. Residues: CASRRHGLAESTDTQYF.

The V and J genes are TRBV27 and TRBJ2-3; 9 positions agree with TRBD2. This CDR3 comprises 15 residues. Germline assignment: CDR1 MNHEY and CDR2 SMNVEV (reference sequence). The J segment lost 4 bases and the V segment lost 3 bases, leaving 5 bases of the junction unmatched. CDR3 amino acids: CASSLVREGADTQYF. The DNA of the CDR3 is TGTGCCAGCAGTTTGGTGCGGGAGGGGGCAGATACGCAGTATTTT.

Only a few counts were recorded for this clone. The CDR3 protein is CASRQTVSNQPQHF. CDR3 bases: TGTGCCAGCAGACAGACAGTTAGCAATCAGCCCCAGCATTTT. The chain employs TRBV27 and TRBJ1-5; D is perhaps TRBD1 (5 bases). Trimming pared 6 bases from V and 0 bases from J, leaving 9 bases between. CDR1 is MNHEY, CDR2 SMNVEV, per germline (reference sequence). The CDR3 covers 14 residues.